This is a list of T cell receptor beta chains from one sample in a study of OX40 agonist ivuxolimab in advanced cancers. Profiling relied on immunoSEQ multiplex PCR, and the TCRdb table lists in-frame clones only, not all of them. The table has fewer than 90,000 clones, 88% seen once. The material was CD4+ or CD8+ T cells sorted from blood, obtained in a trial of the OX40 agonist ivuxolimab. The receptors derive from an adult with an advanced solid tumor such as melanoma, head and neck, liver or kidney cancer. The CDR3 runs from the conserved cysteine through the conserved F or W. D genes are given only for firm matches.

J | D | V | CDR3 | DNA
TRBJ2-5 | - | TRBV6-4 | CASWRQETQYF | TGTGCCAGTTGGCGACAAGAGACCCAGTACTTC
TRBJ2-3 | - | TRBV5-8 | CADRVSGTDTQYF | TGTGCCGATAGGGTTTCCGGCACAGATACGCAGTATTTT
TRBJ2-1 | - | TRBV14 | CASSRMNEQFF | TGTGCCAGCAGCCGCATGAATGAGCAGTTCTTC
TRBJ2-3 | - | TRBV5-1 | CASSLLGETTGTQYF | TGCGCCAGCAGCTTATTGGGAGAAACCACCGGTACGCAGTATTTT
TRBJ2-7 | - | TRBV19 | CASSRAGQNYEQYF | TGTGCCAGTAGTCGGGCGGGACAGAACTACGAGCAGTACTTC
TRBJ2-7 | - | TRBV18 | CASSAGTSQYEQYF | TGTGCCAGCTCAGCCGGGACATCCCAATACGAGCAGTACTTC
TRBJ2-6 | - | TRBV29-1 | CSVEDWGSTGANVLTF | TGCAGCGTTGAAGATTGGGGTAGTACTGGGGCCAACGTCCTGACTTTC
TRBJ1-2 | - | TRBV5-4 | CASSLRRDYGYTF | TGTGCCAGCAGCTTACGCAGGGACTATGGCTACACCTTC
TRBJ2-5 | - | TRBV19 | CASSIQGRQETQYF | TGTGCCAGTAGTATTCAGGGACGACAAGAGACCCAGTACTTC
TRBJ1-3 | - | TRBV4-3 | CASSQDIGVANTIYF | TGCGCCAGCAGCCAAGATATCGGGGTGGCAAACACCATATATTTT
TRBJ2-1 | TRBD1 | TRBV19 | CASNKGQGDNEQFF | TGTGCCAGCAACAAGGGACAGGGAGACAATGAGCAGTTCTTC
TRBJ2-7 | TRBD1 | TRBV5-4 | CASSSGTGLEHEQYF | TGTGCCAGCAGCTCCGGGACAGGGCTAGAACACGAGCAGTACTTC
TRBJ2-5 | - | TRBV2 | CASSEAEYQETQYF | TGTGCCAGCAGTGAGGCGGAGTACCAAGAGACCCAGTACTTC
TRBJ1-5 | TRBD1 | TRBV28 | CASRPPDRASKGSQPQHF | TGTGCCAGCAGACCTCCGGACAGGGCCAGTAAGGGGAGTCAGCCCCAGCATTTT
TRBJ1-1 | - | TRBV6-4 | CASSDSGGTEAFF | TGTGCCAGCAGTGACTCCGGGGGGACTGAAGCTTTCTTT
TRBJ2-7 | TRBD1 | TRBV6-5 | CASSYSRGTGSYEQYF | TGTGCCAGCAGTTACTCGAGGGGGACAGGGTCCTACGAGCAGTACTTC